Each of the 19 T cell receptor beta chains below was sequenced from the same sample in a study of T cell responses to AZD1222 COVID-19 vaccine. Here immunoSEQ multiplex PCR was the method, and the copy in TCRdb shows in-frame clones only, minus some. The sample has 55,000 to 75,000 clones, 70% to 90% seen once; the top ten hold around 5%. The sample here was peripheral blood, taken on day 0 of AZD1222 vaccination. Receptors originate from an adult in good health.

The V and J genes are TRBV7-9 and TRBJ1-1; D is undetermined. Germline CDR1 reads SEHNR; CDR2 reads FQNEAQ (reference sequence). The CDR3 has 15 amino acids. V lost 4 bases, J lost 4 bases, and 16 bases lay in between. Written as DNA, the CDR3 is TGTGCCAGCAGCTCCCTTTATGACCGGGGCACTGAAGCTTTCTTT. Amino acid sequence: CASSSLYDRGTEAFF.

This sequence joins TRBV7-9 and TRBJ1-1; 8 nucleotides line up with TRBD1. The CDR3 sequence is 14 residues long. V shed 6 bases and J 4 bases; nucleotides not matched to a gene: 7. CDR1 is SEHNR and CDR2 is FQNEAQ in the germline V gene (reference sequence). CDR3 sequence: CASRSAGGGTEAFF. The CDR3 DNA reads as TGTGCCAGCAGAAGTGCAGGGGGCGGCACTGAAGCTTTCTTT. The full variable domain, with the rest looked up from reference TRBV7-9 and TRBJ1-1, is DTGVSQNPRHKITKRGQNVTFRCDPISEHNRLYWYRQTLGQGPEFLTYFQNEAQLEKSRLLSDRFSAERPKGSFSTLEIQRTEQGDSAMYLCASRSAGGGTEAFFGQGTRLTVV.

The chain joins TRBV11-2 to TRBJ1-1; D unresolved. There are 16 residues in the CDR3. CDR1 and CDR2 (germline): SGHAT, FQNNGV. Trimming took 0 bases from V and 0 from J, leaving 11 bases between them. CDR3 coding DNA: TGTGCCAGCAGCTTAGAGTTTGGAAAGATGAACACTGAAGCTTTCTTT. Translated, it gives CASSLEFGKMNTEAFF.

This rearrangement joins TRBV7-3 to TRBJ2-2, with D possibly TRBD1 on 6 matching bases. The CDR3 length is 13 residues. With 5 bases removed from V and 3 bases from J, the gap between germline ends came to 7 bases. In germline, CDR1 is SGHTA, CDR2 FQGTGA. CDR3 bases: TGTGCCAGCAGCAAGGGGGACACCGGGGAGCTGTTTTTT. The encoded protein is CASSKGDTGELFF. The whole variable domain, remainder taken from reference TRBV7-3 and TRBJ2-2, is GAGVSQTPSNKVTEKGKYVELRCDPISGHTALYWYRQSLGQGPEFLIYFQGTGAADDSGLPNDRFFAVRPEGSVSTLKIQRTERGDSAVYLCASSKGDTGELFFGEGSRLTVL.

The chain recombines TRBV18 with TRBJ2-5, with a tentative D call TRBD2 (5 bases). There are 15 residues in the CDR3. Trimming shortened V by 2 bases and J by 3 bases, and 13 bases separated the two germline ends. Germline CDR1 KGHSH, CDR2 LQKENI. CDR3 sequence reads: CASSPTTGKKETQYF. The CDR3 region has the DNA TGTGCCAGCTCACCAACGACCGGGAAAAAAGAGACCCAGTACTTC.

The CDR3 is CASSPPYVGTDTQYF. CDR3 DNA sequence: TGTGCCAGCTCCCCCCCCTATGTGGGGACAGATACGCAGTATTTT. The V call is TRBV18, the J call TRBJ2-3; D is undetermined. This CDR3 spans 15 amino acids. V was shortened by 6 bases and J by 3 bases, with 16 bases between the two germline ends. Germline CDR1 KGHSH, CDR2 LQKENI.

The V and J genes are TRBV20-1 and TRBJ2-3; the D gene is possibly TRBD2 (7 bases). The V end was cut by 3 bases, the J end by 2 bases, with 12 bases between. This CDR3 spans 14 amino acids. CDR1 and CDR2 (germline): DFQATT, SNEGSKA (reference sequence). Written as DNA, the CDR3 is TGCAGTGCTAGTAGGCGGGGGCCCACAGATACGCAGTATTTT. Translating gives CSASRRGPTDTQYF.

This chain joins TRBV9 and TRBJ1-2; 10 bases are shared with TRBD1. Germline V lookup: CDR1 SGDLS, CDR2 YYNGEE. The length of the CDR3 is 18 residues. With 3 bases clipped from V and 3 bases from J, the junction kept 14 bases outside the gene matches. The CDR3 reads CASSGFFGTGAGYYGYTF. DNA for the CDR3: TGTGCCAGCAGCGGCTTTTTCGGGACAGGGGCGGGCTACTATGGCTACACCTTC.

This sequence joins TRBV5-1 and TRBJ1-2, with D unresolved. This CDR3 spans 14 amino acids. V dropped 4 bases and J dropped 8 bases, with 18 bases sitting between them. Per germline, CDR1 SGHRS and CDR2 YFSETQ. The CDR3 is CASSNTGPRRGYTF. DNA for the CDR3: TGCGCCAGCAGCAACACCGGGCCCCGAAGGGGCTACACCTTC.

The chain links TRBV5-1 to TRBJ1-1; 7 bases are a match to TRBD1. V lost 2 bases, J lost 4 bases, and 5 bases stayed unmatched. The CDR3 is 14 residues long. In germline, CDR1 is SGHRS, CDR2 YFSETQ. CDR3 nucleotides: TGCGCCAGCAGCTTCTCCCCAGGGGGCACTGAAGCTTTCTTT. Its translation: CASSFSPGGTEAFF.

The rearrangement joins TRBV30 to TRBJ1-1, with D possibly matching TRBD1 (5 bases). The CDR3 is 13 residues long. V lost 3 bases to trimming and J lost 1 base, with 9 bases between them. CDR1 and CDR2 (germline): GTSNPN, SVGIG (reference sequence). DNA of the CDR3: TGTGCCTGGAGGCCAGGGACGAACACTGAAGCTTTCTTT. This sequence encodes CAWRPGTNTEAFF.

V usage is TRBV18 and J usage is TRBJ2-5, with D unclear. The CDR3 is 14 residues long. Germline V gene sequence: CDR1 KGHSH, CDR2 LQKENI. V lost 0 bases to trimming and J lost 5 bases, with 10 bases between them. CDR3 residues: CASSPPNSPETQYF. In DNA form, the CDR3 reads TGTGCCAGCTCACCACCAAACAGCCCCGAGACCCAGTACTTC.

This rearrangement joins TRBV5-6 to TRBJ1-2; 11 bases are a match to TRBD1. CDR3 length equals 15 residues. Germline V lookup: CDR1 SGHDT, CDR2 YYEEEE. J was trimmed by 3 bases and V by 3 bases; bases with no gene match: 4. CDR3 region: CASSSLGQGDYGYTF. As DNA, the CDR3 is TGTGCCAGCAGCTCCTTGGGACAGGGGGACTATGGCTACACCTTC.

The chain is built from TRBV24-1 and TRBJ2-3; D is unclear. Trimming removed 1 base from V and 5 bases from J, with 3 bases in between. Germline lookup yields CDR1 KGHDR and CDR2 SFDVKD. CDR3 size: 12 residues. The CDR3 loop is CATSDFGDTQYF. In nucleotides, the CDR3 is TGTGCCACCAGTGATTTCGGAGATACGCAGTATTTT.

This clone was observed a few times. V and J are TRBV9 and TRBJ1-2; D may be TRBD1 (6 bases). The germline CDR1 and CDR2 sequences are SGDLS and YYNGEE. The germline V and J ends were trimmed by 5 bases and 2 bases, with 13 bases remaining between them. The length of the CDR3 is 14 residues. The CDR3 is CASREQGRNYGYTF. CDR3 nucleotides: TGTGCCAGCAGGGAACAGGGTAGGAACTATGGCTACACCTTC.

The chain employs TRBV6-5 and TRBJ1-2, with TRBD1 matching 7 bases. The CDR3 covers 13 residues. In germline, CDR1 is MNHEY, CDR2 SVGAGI. Trimming removed 4 bases from V and 5 bases from J; junction bases left unmatched: 4. CDR3 region: CASSLDRSYGYTF. CDR3 sequence (DNA): TGTGCCAGCAGTTTGGACAGGAGTTATGGCTACACCTTC.

V gene TRBV6-2 or TRBV6-3 combines with J gene TRBJ2-2; 13 positions match TRBD2. The CDR3 consists of 16 residues. J lost 4 bases, V lost 4 bases, and 3 bases had no gene match. CDR1 is MNHEY and CDR2 is SVGEGT in the germline V gene. The CDR3 protein is CASSSGLAGPTGELFF. CDR3 in DNA: TGTGCCAGCAGTTCGGGACTAGCGGGGCCCACCGGGGAGCTGTTTTTT.

The chain combines TRBV11-2 with TRBJ1-1; weak D call: TRBD1 (6 bases). The CDR3 is 17 residues long. The V end was cut by 5 bases, the J end by 5 bases, with 24 bases between. Germline V gives CDR1 SGHAT, CDR2 FQNNGV. The CDR3 DNA sequence: TGTGCCAGCAGCCCCGGGGGGGGGCGAGGTGGTGGAACTGAAGCTTTCTTT. It encodes CASSPGGGRGGGTEAFF.

The V call is TRBV7-8, the J call TRBJ1-2, with D perhaps TRBD1 (6 bases). The CDR3 extends over 13 amino acids. Germline-derived CDR1 and CDR2 are SGHVS and FQNEAQ. Trimming cost V 1 base and J 5 bases, with 8 bases left between them. CDR3 amino acids: CASSLGQGYGYTF. The CDR3 DNA sequence: TGTGCCAGCAGCTTAGGGCAGGGGTATGGCTACACCTTC.